This T cell receptor (beta chain) came from a study of blood T cell repertoires in COVID-19. About the study: Acute and convalescent COVID-19 samples came from the United States, Italy and Spain. T cells, B-cell-depleted T cells, or PBMCs supplied cDNA or gDNA.

In the study's own analysis: Reference gene primer amplification yielded estimated nucleated cell counts. Sequencing used immunoSEQ multiplex PCR; TCRdb keeps in-frame clones, though not all of them. Clone size and the V and J calls come from that table; the DNA yielded D and trimming. The repertoire holds roughly 100,000 clones, around 90% seen once, with about a sixth in the top ten. Deletions cut 3 bases from V and 8 bases from J, with 17 bases between. Per the germline V gene, CDR1 is MDHEN and CDR2 is SYDVKM. The CDR3 length is 15 residues. Sequencing was performed on peripheral blood. The TCR originated in a woman of 80 years or more in a cohort sampled during active COVID-19. The J gene is TRBJ2-1, the V gene TRBV28; a weak D match, TRBD2 (6 bases). DNA of the CDR3: TGTGCCAGCAGTTTGGAGGGGCGGTTGAACTATGAGCAGTTCTTC. It specifies CASSLEGRLNYEQFF.